Reported below is one T cell receptor beta chain. Per germline, CDR1 LNHDA and CDR2 SQIVND (reference sequence). V shed 10 bases and J shed 9 bases, with 16 bases lying between them. The CDR3 sequence is 13 residues long. The sample is drawn from a study of blood T cell repertoires in COVID-19. The overall study: The United States, Italy and Spain supplied acute and convalescent COVID-19 samples.

This table comes from immunoSEQ multiplex PCR, and its TCRdb copy is limited to in-frame clones, with some not included. This sample has 85,000 to 90,000 clones; around four fifths occur once, and the top ten carry approximately 10%. The receptor's source is a man between 65 and 80 years old with acute or convalescent COVID-19. The V gene is TRBV19, the J gene TRBJ1-6; D is undetermined. The specimen was peripheral blood. CDR3: CATRRELGSPLHF. The CDR3 nucleotides read TGTGCCACCAGGAGGGAGTTGGGTTCACCCCTCCACTTT.